The clone carrying this T cell receptor (beta chain) was seen only a few times. Its antigen is unidentified. This CDR3 spans 16 amino acids. V was clipped by 0 bases and J by 6 bases; unmatched bases: 4. The germline V gene encodes CDR1 MGHRA and CDR2 YSYEKL. These data originate in a study of response to subunit inactivated influenza vaccine. TCRdb reprocessed the RT-PCR reads via MiXCR and lists one record per CDR3 protein. The sample consists of hundreds of thousands of distinct CDR3 sequences, around 11% of them appearing once. Study findings and constraints: There was a suggestion from the authors that each seasonal influenza vaccination recruits few new T cells.

The data were also submitted as part of a second study, on T cells expressing NK-cell markers. This second study notes: Template switching by 5'RACE with UMIs generated the TCR beta cDNA. Within several experiments, an anti-gamma-delta TCR antibody kept the sorting limited to alpha-beta TCR T cells. NKG2C+ dominant clonotypes from about 6 donors made up roughly 1.0-7.0% of CD8+ T cells. These clonotypes additionally ranked first within the CD3+CD56-NKG2C+ fraction of a handful of donors.

This sequence was found in a man aged 50-59 years who received an inactivated influenza vaccine. This chain joins TRBV4-1 and TRBJ2-1, with 11 bases identical to TRBD1. The sequenced sample was PBMCs from blood, obtained on the day of vaccination. CDR3 bases: TGCGCCAGCAGCCAAGAACCGGGACAGGGGGGCAATGAGCAGTTCTTC. It is translated as CASSQEPGQGGNEQFF.